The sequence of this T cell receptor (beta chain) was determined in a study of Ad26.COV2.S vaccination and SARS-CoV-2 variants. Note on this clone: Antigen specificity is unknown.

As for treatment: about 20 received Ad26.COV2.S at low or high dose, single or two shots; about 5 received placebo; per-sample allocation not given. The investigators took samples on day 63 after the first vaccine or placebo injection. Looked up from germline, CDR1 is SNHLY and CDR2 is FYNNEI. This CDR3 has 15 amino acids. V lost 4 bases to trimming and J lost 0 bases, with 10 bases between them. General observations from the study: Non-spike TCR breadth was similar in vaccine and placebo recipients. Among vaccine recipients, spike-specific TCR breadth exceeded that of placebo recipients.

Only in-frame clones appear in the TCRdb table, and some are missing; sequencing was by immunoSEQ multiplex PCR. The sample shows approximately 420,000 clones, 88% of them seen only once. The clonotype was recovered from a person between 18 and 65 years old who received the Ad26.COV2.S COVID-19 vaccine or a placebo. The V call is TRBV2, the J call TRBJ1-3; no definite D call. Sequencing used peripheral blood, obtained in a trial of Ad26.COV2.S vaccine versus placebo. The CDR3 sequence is CASSVTIHSGNTIYF. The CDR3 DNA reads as TGTGCCAGCAGTGTGACCATCCACTCTGGAAACACCATATATTTT.